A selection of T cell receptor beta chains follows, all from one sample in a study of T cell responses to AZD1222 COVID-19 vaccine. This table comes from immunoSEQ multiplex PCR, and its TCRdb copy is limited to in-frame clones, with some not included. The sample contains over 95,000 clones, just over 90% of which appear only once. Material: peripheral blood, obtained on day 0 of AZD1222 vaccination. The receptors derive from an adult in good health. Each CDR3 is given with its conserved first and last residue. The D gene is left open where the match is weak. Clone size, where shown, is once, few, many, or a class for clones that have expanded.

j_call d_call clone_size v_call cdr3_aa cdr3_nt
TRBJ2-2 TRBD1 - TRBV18 CASSPPRGRPDTGELFF TGTGCCAGCTCACCACCGAGGGGGCGTCCAGACACCGGGGAGCTGTTTTTT
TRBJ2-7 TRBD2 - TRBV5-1 CASSLFPFGLAGTGEQYF TGCGCCAGCAGCTTGTTCCCATTCGGGCTAGCGGGGACGGGGGAGCAGTACTTC
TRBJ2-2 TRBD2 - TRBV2 CASKGHGGENTGELFF TGTGCCAGCAAGGGTCACGGGGGGGAGAACACCGGGGAGCTGTTTTTT
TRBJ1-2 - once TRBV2 CASSSSVGDYGYTF TGTGCCAGCAGTTCCTCGGTCGGGGACTATGGCTACACCTTC
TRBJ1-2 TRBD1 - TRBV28 CASSFRGGARNYGYTF TGTGCCAGCAGTTTTAGAGGGGGCGCCCGTAACTATGGCTACACCTTC
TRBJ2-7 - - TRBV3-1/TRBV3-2 CASSQDVGTTRDNEQYF TGTGCCAGCAGCCAAGACGTAGGAACCACCCGAGATAACGAGCAGTACTTC
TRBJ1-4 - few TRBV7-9 CASSPDGLREKLFF TGTGCCAGCAGCCCGGACGGGCTTCGAGAAAAACTGTTTTTT
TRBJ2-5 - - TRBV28 CASSLWPAIGTTQEETQYF TGTGCCAGCAGTTTGTGGCCAGCTATAGGGACCACGCAAGAAGAGACCCAGTACTTC
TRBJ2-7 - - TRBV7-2 CASSLASVAYEQYF TGTGCCAGCAGCTTAGCTAGCGTAGCCTACGAGCAGTACTTC
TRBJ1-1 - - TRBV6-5 CASSYGQAHTEAFF TGTGCCAGCAGTTACGGCCAGGCGCACACTGAAGCTTTCTTT
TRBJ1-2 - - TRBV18 CASSPIYENYGYTF TGTGCCAGCTCACCCATTTATGAAAACTATGGCTACACCTTC
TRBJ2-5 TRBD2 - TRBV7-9 CASSFGGGRQETQYF TGTGCCAGCAGCTTTGGCGGGGGGCGCCAAGAGACCCAGTACTTC
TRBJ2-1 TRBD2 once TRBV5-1 CASSFTSGANNEQFF TGCGCCAGCAGCTTTACTAGCGGGGCAAACAATGAGCAGTTCTTC
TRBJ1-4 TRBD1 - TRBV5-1 CASRQGEGEKLFF TGCGCCAGTCGACAGGGGGAGGGTGAAAAACTGTTTTTT
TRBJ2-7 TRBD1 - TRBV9 CASSVDGQGNREQYF TGTGCCAGCAGCGTAGATGGACAGGGTAACCGCGAGCAGTACTTC
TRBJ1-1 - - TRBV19 CASSISRRNTEAFF TGTGCCAGTAGTATATCGAGGCGGAACACTGAAGCTTTCTTT
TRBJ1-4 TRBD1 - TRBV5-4 CASSLEGTGGEKLFF TGTGCCAGCAGCTTGGAAGGGACAGGGGGTGAAAAACTGTTTTTT
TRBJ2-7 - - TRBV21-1 CASSKDKGPYEQYF TGTGCCAGCAGCAAGGATAAGGGACCCTACGAGCAGTACTTC
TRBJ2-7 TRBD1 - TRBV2 CASSEAGTGSYEQYF TGTGCCAGCAGTGAAGCCGGGACAGGCTCCTACGAGCAGTACTTC
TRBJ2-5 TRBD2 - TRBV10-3 CAISGAGGRETQYF TGTGCCATCAGTGGGGCGGGGGGTCGCGAGACCCAGTACTTC
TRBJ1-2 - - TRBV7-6 CASSLPRGRGYTF TGTGCCAGCAGCTTACCCAGGGGACGTGGCTACACCTTC
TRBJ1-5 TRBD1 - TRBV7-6 CASSQTGASQPQHF TGTGCCAGCAGCCAAACAGGGGCCTCCCAACCCCAGCATTTT
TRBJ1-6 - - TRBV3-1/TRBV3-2 CASSQWGGSPLHF TGTGCCAGCAGCCAGTGGGGGGGATCACCCCTCCACTTT
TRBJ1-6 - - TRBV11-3 CASSLGVGSPLHF TGTGCCAGCAGCTTAGGGGTCGGTTCACCCCTCCACTTT
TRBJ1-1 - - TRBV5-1 CASSLAGSMNTEAFF TGCGCCAGCAGCTTGGCCGGCAGCATGAACACTGAAGCTTTCTTT
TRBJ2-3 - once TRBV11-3 CASSFRGLDTQYF TGTGCCAGCAGCTTCCGGGGGCTAGATACGCAGTATTTT
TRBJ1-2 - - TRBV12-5 CASAPSGRESGYTF TGTGCTAGTGCCCCGTCGGGGAGGGAGAGTGGCTACACCTTC
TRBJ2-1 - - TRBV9 CASSVGGGPGNEQFF TGTGCCAGCAGCGTAGGTGGGGGGCCGGGCAATGAGCAGTTCTTC
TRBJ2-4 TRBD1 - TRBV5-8 CASSNNRGLAKNIQYF TGTGCCAGCAGCAATAACAGGGGGTTAGCCAAAAACATTCAGTACTTC
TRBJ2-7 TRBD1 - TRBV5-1 CASSIGQGADEQYF TGCGCCAGCAGCATAGGACAGGGGGCCGACGAGCAGTACTTC
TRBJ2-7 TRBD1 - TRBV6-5 CASSNRGPSSYEQYF TGTGCCAGCAGTAACAGGGGGCCGAGCTCCTACGAGCAGTACTTC
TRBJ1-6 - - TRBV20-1 CSASFQAQGNSPLHF TGCAGTGCTAGTTTTCAGGCCCAGGGTAATTCACCCCTCCACTTT
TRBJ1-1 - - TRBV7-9 CASSLGDAEAFF TGTGCCAGCAGCTTGGGGGACGCTGAAGCTTTCTTT
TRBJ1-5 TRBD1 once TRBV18 CASSLLGQGQEPQHF TGTGCCAGCTCACTACTCGGACAGGGACAAGAGCCCCAGCATTTT
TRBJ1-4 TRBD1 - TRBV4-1 CASSPRDSLEKLFF TGCGCCAGCAGCCCCCGGGACAGCCTTGAAAAACTGTTTTTT
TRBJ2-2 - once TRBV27 CASSLVKDHGELFF TGTGCCAGCAGTTTAGTCAAGGATCACGGGGAGCTGTTTTTT
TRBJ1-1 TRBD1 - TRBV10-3 CAISRQGKTEAFF TGTGCCATCAGTCGACAGGGTAAGACTGAAGCTTTCTTT
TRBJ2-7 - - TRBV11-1 CASSVQGTTYEQYF TGTGCCAGCAGCGTACAGGGGACTACCTACGAGCAGTACTTC
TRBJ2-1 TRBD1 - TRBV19 CASSIVAGGNEQFF TGTGCCAGTAGTATAGTGGCAGGGGGCAATGAGCAGTTCTTC
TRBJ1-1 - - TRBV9 CASSVVQAYTEAFF TGTGCCAGCAGCGTAGTACAGGCATACACTGAAGCTTTCTTT
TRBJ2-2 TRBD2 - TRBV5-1 CASSSGTSPGELFF TGCGCCAGCAGCTCCGGGACTAGCCCCGGGGAGCTGTTTTTT
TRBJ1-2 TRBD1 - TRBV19 CASSTGQGVVGYTF TGTGCCAGTAGTACGGGACAGGGGGTCGTGGGCTACACCTTC
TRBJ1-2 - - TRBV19 CASRQDITIGYTF TGTGCCAGTAGACAGGACATCACTATTGGCTACACCTTC
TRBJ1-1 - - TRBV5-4 CASSNLGGMSTEAFF TGTGCCAGCAGCAACCTGGGGGGGATGAGCACTGAAGCTTTCTTT
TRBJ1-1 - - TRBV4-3 CASSQLTAMNTEAFF TGCGCCAGCAGCCAACTTACAGCAATGAACACTGAAGCTTTCTTT
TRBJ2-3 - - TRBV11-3 CASSPSGGPGGTQYF TGTGCCAGCAGCCCATCAGGGGGGCCGGGCGGTACGCAGTATTTT
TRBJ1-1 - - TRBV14 CASSPPDRRMNTEAFF TGTGCCAGCAGCCCCCCCGACAGGCGAATGAACACTGAAGCTTTCTTT
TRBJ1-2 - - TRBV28 CASRGTMNYGYTF TGTGCCAGCAGGGGAACAATGAACTATGGCTACACCTTC
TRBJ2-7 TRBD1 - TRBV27 CASSQGARYEQYF TGTGCCAGCAGTCAGGGGGCACGATACGAGCAGTACTTC
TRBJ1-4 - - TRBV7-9 CASRYKGGEKLFF TGTGCCAGCAGATATAAAGGGGGAGAAAAACTGTTTTTT
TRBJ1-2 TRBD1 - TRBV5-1 CASSLAGTDYGYTF TGCGCCAGCAGCTTGGCGGGGACAGATTATGGCTACACCTTC